This T cell receptor (beta chain) comes out of a study of blood T cell repertoires in COVID-19. Study-wide background: The samples span acute and convalescent COVID-19 from the United States, Italy and Spain. PBMCs, B-cell-depleted T cells, or T cells were the source of the cDNA or gDNA that made up the material.

A Seattle source enrolled patients during active infection and followed them longitudinally. This clone showed up just a few times. This CDR3 is built from 15 residues. Germline V CDR1 and CDR2: SEHNR, FQNEAQ (reference sequence). Trimming removed 0 bases from V and 9 bases from J; junction bases left unmatched: 6. Authors' analysis steps: Scientists estimated how many nucleated cells there were by amplifying reference gene primers. This table comes from immunoSEQ multiplex PCR, and its TCRdb copy is limited to in-frame clones, with some not included. The V and J calls and clone size were taken over from that table, and D and trimming were inferred from the DNA. Among about 160,000 clones listed, 79% were seen once.

The gene calls are TRBV7-9 and TRBJ2-1; 9 nucleotides match TRBD2. Sequencing input: peripheral blood. This TCR was sampled from an older woman with COVID-19, enrolled during active disease. In DNA, the CDR3 is TGTGCCAGCAGCTTAGCTAGCGGGAGAGTTCTTGAGCAGTTCTTC. Protein: CASSLASGRVLEQFF.